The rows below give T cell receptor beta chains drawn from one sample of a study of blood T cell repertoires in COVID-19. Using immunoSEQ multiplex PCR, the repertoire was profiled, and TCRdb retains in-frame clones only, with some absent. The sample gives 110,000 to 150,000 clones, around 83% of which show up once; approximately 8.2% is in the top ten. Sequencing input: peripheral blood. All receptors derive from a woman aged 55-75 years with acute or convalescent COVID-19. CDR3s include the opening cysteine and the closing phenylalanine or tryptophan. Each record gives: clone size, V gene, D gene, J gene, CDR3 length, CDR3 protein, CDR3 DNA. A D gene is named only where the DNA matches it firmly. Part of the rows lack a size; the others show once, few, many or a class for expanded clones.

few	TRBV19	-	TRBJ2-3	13	CASRATSTDTQYF	TGTGCCAGTAGGGCGACTAGCACAGATACGCAGTATTTT
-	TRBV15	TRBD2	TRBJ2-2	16	CATSREAGGPSGELFF	TGTGCCACCAGCAGGGAAGCGGGGGGGCCGTCCGGGGAGCTGTTTTTT
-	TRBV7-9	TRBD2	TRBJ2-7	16	CASSPPTSGYSYEQYF	TGTGCCAGCAGCCCGCCGACTAGCGGATACTCCTACGAGCAGTACTTC
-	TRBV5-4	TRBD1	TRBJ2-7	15	CASSFGTESAYEQYF	TGTGCCAGCAGCTTTGGGACAGAGTCTGCTTACGAGCAGTACTTC
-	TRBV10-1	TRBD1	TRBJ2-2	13	CASSAGGTGELFF	TGCGCCAGCAGTGCAGGGGGCACCGGGGAGCTGTTTTTT
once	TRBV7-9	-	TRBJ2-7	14	CASSSRQATYEQYF	TGTGCCAGCAGCTCCCGACAGGCAACCTACGAGCAGTACTTC
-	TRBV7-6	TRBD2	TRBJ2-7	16	CASSPRLAGVNYEQYF	TGTGCCAGCAGCCCCCGGCTAGCGGGGGTGAACTACGAGCAGTACTTC
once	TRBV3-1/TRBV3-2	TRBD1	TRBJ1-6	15	CASSPTGVNNSPLHF	TGTGCCAGCAGCCCGACAGGGGTAAATAATTCACCCCTCCACTTT
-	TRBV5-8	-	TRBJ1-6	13	CASSLQGGSPLHF	TGTGCCAGCAGCTTACAGGGAGGGTCACCCCTCCACTTT
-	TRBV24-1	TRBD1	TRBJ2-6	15	CATGDRGTGANVLTF	TGTGCCACTGGAGACAGGGGAACTGGGGCCAACGTCCTGACTTTC
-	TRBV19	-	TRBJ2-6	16	CASSIRGSSGANVLTF	TGTGCCAGTAGTATACGGGGGTCCTCTGGGGCCAACGTCCTGACTTTC
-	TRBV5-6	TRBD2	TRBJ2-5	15	CASSLGLAGVETQYF	TGTGCCAGCAGCTTGGGGCTAGCGGGGGTAGAGACCCAGTACTTC
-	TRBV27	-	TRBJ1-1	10	CASRGDGAFF	TGTGCCAGCAGAGGGGATGGAGCTTTCTTT
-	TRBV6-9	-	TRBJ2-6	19	CASSSPPRETPSGANVLTF	TGTGCCAGCAGTTCCCCCCCCAGGGAAACCCCCTCTGGGGCCAACGTCCTGACTTTC
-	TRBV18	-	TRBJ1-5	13	CASSPDKNQPQHF	TGTGCCAGCTCACCAGACAAAAATCAGCCCCAGCATTTT
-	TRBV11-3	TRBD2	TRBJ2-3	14	CASSQINRGGGQYF	TGTGCCAGCAGCCAGATTAACCGCGGGGGGGGGCAGTATTTT
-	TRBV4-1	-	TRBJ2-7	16	CASSQESGASSHEQYF	TGCGCCAGCAGCCAAGAATCAGGGGCTAGTAGTCACGAGCAGTACTTC
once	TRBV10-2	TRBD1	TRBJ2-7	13	CASAGDRAYEQYF	TGCGCCAGTGCAGGGGACAGGGCGTACGAGCAGTACTTC
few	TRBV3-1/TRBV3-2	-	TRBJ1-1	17	CASSQESSLGRRTEAFF	TGTGCCAGCAGCCAAGAGAGCTCACTCGGGAGGAGAACTGAAGCTTTCTTT
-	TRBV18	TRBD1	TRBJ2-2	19	CASSPSRPSGTGGTGELFF	TGTGCCAGCTCACCATCCAGGCCGTCCGGGACAGGGGGAACCGGGGAGCTGTTTTTT
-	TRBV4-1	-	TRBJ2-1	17	CASSPHPRTRRYNEQFF	TGCGCCAGCAGTCCTCACCCCAGGACTCGAAGGTACAATGAGCAGTTCTTC
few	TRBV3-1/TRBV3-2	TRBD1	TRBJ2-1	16	CASSLDRGGDYNEQFF	TGTGCCAGCAGCCTGGACAGGGGTGGGGACTACAATGAGCAGTTCTTC
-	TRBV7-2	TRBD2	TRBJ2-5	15	CASSLDRGGQETQYF	TGTGCCAGCAGCTTAGACCGGGGGGGGCAAGAGACCCAGTACTTC
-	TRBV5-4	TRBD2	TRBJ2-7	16	CASSLEIAGDPYEQYF	TGTGCCAGCAGCTTGGAAATAGCGGGGGACCCCTACGAGCAGTACTTC